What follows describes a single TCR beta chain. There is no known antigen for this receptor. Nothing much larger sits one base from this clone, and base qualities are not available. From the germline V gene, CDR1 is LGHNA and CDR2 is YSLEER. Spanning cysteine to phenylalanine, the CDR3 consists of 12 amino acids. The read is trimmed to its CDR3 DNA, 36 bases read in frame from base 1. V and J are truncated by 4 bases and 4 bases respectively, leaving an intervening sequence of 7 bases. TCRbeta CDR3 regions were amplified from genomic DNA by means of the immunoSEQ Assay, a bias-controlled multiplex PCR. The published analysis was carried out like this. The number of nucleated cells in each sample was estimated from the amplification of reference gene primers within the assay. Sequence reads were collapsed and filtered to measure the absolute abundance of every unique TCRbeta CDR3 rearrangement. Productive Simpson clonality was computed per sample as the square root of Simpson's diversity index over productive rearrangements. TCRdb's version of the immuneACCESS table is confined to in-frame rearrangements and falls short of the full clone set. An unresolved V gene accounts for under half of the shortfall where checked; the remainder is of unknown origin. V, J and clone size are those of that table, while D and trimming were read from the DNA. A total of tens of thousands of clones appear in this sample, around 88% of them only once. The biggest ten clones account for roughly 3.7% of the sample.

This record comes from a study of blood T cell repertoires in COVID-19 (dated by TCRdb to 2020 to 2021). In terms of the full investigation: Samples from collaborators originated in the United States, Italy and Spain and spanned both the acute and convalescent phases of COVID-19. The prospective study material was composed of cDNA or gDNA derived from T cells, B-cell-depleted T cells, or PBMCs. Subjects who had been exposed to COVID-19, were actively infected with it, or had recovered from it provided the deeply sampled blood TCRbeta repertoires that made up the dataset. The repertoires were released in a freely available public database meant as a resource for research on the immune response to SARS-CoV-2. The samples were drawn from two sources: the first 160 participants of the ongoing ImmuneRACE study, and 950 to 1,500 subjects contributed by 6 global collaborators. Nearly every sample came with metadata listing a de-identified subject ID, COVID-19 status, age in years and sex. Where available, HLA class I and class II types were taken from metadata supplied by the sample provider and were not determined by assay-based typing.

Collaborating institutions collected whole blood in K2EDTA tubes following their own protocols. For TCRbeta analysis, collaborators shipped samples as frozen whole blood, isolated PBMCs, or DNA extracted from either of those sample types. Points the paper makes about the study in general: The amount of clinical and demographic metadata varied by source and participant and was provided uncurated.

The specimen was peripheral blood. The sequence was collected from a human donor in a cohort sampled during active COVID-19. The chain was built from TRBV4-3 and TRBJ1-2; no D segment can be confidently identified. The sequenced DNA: TGCGCCAGCAGCCTCGATAGCTATGGCTACACCTTC. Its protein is CASSLDSYGYTF.